A single sample gave rise to the 24 T cell receptor beta chains below, sequenced in a study of T cell responses to AZD1222 COVID-19 vaccine. Produced via immunoSEQ multiplex PCR; TCRdb's table is partial and in-frame only. The table lists around 30,000 clones, 90% to 95% of them singletons. The sequencing used peripheral blood, collected on day 0 of AZD1222 vaccination. These receptors came from an adult in good health.

The rearrangement uses TRBV5-1 and TRBJ2-1, with a weak D call TRBD1 (6 bases). The CDR3 runs to 18 residues. Per the germline V gene, CDR1 is SGHRS and CDR2 is YFSETQ. With 0 bases removed from V and 4 bases from J, the gap between germline ends came to 20 bases. The CDR3 spells CASSLETRSGANYNEQFF. CDR3 coding DNA: TGCGCCAGCAGCTTGGAGACAAGATCAGGGGCAAATTACAATGAGCAGTTCTTC.

The gene calls are TRBV2 and TRBJ1-1, with D possibly TRBD1 on 6 matching bases. This CDR3 spans 13 amino acids. Trimming took off 1 base at V and 12 bases at J, with 15 bases between the two ends. Germline loops: CDR1 SNHLY, CDR2 FYNNEI. The CDR3 DNA sequence: TGTGCCAGCAGTGAAGAGGGGGGGTCCGGAACTTTCTTT. Translation: CASSEEGGSGTFF.

This chain connects TRBV19 to TRBJ2-2; TRBD2 agrees at 11 bases. Per the germline V gene, CDR1 is LNHDA and CDR2 is SQIVND (reference sequence). There are 16 residues in the CDR3. With V trimmed by 5 bases and J by 4 bases, 6 bases remained unmatched. CDR3 residues: CASSATSGGSTGELFF. Written as DNA, the CDR3 is TGTGCCAGTAGTGCCACTAGCGGGGGCAGCACCGGGGAGCTGTTTTTT.

The V call is TRBV10-3, the J call TRBJ2-1; 11 bases match TRBD2. Germline loops: CDR1 ENHRY, CDR2 SYGVKD. This CDR3 comprises 19 residues. V was clipped by 2 bases and J by 0 bases; unmatched bases: 9. DNA of the CDR3: TGTGCCATCAGTGAGATGGCTAGCGGGGGGTTAAGCTCCTACAATGAGCAGTTCTTC. Translating gives CAISEMASGGLSSYNEQFF.

A few counts support this clone. The chain has TRBV19 and TRBJ1-1; D is ambiguous. The CDR3 consists of 14 residues. The V end lost 4 bases, the J end lost 4 bases, and 13 bases lay between the germline ends. CDR1 LNHDA and CDR2 SQIVND come from the germline V gene (reference sequence). The CDR3 loop reads CASSTLAGSTEAFF. In DNA form, the CDR3 reads TGTGCCAGTAGTACCCTAGCAGGTAGCACTGAAGCTTTCTTT.

The chain has TRBV7-2 and TRBJ2-7, with TRBD1 as a possible D gene (5 bases). CDR1 and CDR2 from the germline V gene are SGHTA and FQGNSA. Between the trimmed V and J ends, which lost 1 base and 1 base, there was a span of 11 bases. CDR3 size: 15 residues. The CDR3 loop reads CASSLDPGQSYEQYF. The CDR3 DNA reads TGTGCCAGCAGCTTAGATCCAGGGCAGTCCTACGAGCAGTACTTC.

The genes are TRBV10-3 and TRBJ1-1, with D unclear. Trimming stripped 2 bases from V and 0 bases from J, with 7 bases between. CDR3 length: 14 residues. CDR1 ENHRY and CDR2 SYGVKD come from the germline V gene. The CDR3 region is CAISEAAMNTEAFF. The CDR3 DNA sequence: TGTGCCATCAGTGAGGCAGCCATGAACACTGAAGCTTTCTTT.

The chain uses TRBV19 and TRBJ1-1; D is undetermined. V was pared by 4 bases and J by 1 base, with 13 bases between. Germline CDR1 reads LNHDA; CDR2 reads SQIVND (reference sequence). The CDR3 is made up of 15 amino acids. CDR3 loop: CASSKTMVGNTEAFF. In DNA, the CDR3 is TGTGCCAGTAGTAAAACGATGGTTGGGAACACTGAAGCTTTCTTT.

The chain joins TRBV29-1 to TRBJ2-2, with D possibly matching TRBD2 (6 bases). Per the germline V gene, CDR1 is SQVTM and CDR2 is ANQGSEA. CDR3 length: 13 residues. V was trimmed by 5 bases and J by 5 bases, leaving 12 bases between them. The CDR3: CSVSLGGTGELFF. The CDR3 DNA reads as TGCAGCGTTTCCCTTGGGGGGACCGGGGAGCTGTTTTTT.

The chain joins TRBV28 to TRBJ1-2, with 12 bases aligning to TRBD1. V lost 6 bases to trimming and J lost 14 bases; unmatched junction nucleotides: 13. CDR1 is MDHEN and CDR2 is SYDVKM in the germline V gene. The CDR3 covers 14 residues. CDR3 sequence reads: CASRPGGTGGVGTF. CDR3 sequence (DNA): TGTGCCAGCAGACCTGGCGGGACAGGGGGCGTCGGGACCTTC.

The chain is built from TRBV7-8 and TRBJ2-3; D not certain. CDR1 and CDR2 from the germline V gene are SGHVS and FQNEAQ. The CDR3 has 11 amino acids. V was trimmed by 5 bases and J by 6 bases, leaving 6 bases between them. CDR3 bases: TGTGCCAGCAGCCCCCAGGATACGCAGTATTTT. It encodes CASSPQDTQYF.

The J gene is TRBJ1-2, the V gene TRBV6-2 or TRBV6-3; TRBD1 agrees at 10 bases. The CDR3 totals 16 residues. Unmatched junction bases numbered 7, after V lost 5 bases and J lost 1 base. CDR1 is MNHEY and CDR2 is SVGEGT in the germline V gene. CDR3 sequence reads: CASSTPGQGLNYGYTF. For the CDR3, the DNA is TGTGCCAGCAGTACCCCGGGACAGGGGCTTAACTATGGCTACACCTTC.

The CDR3 sequence is CSVEPPGSYGNTIYF. CDR3 nucleotide sequence: TGCAGCGTTGAACCCCCGGGGTCTTACGGAAACACCATATATTTT. V gene TRBV29-1 combines with J gene TRBJ1-3; D remains unclear. V lost 2 bases, J lost 4 bases, and 15 bases lay in between. Germline V lookup: CDR1 SQVTM, CDR2 ANQGSEA. This CDR3 has 15 residues.

V is TRBV4-3 and J is TRBJ2-5, with 7 bases matching TRBD2. V shed 0 bases and J 3 bases; nucleotides not matched to a gene: 10. The CDR3 is 17 amino acids. Germline V gene data show CDR1 as LGHNA and CDR2 as YSLEER. The CDR3 nucleotides read TGCGCCAGCAGCCAAGATCTGGCAGCGGGGCGGAAAGAGACCCAGTACTTC. As protein: CASSQDLAAGRKETQYF.

The chain joins TRBV6-1 to TRBJ1-2; possibly TRBD1 for D (6 bases). V lost 0 bases, J lost 6 bases, and 14 bases lay in between. The V gene's germline CDR1 is MNHNS and CDR2 SASEGT. CDR3 length: 15 amino acids. The CDR3 loop is CASSEALRGGDGYTF. The CDR3 DNA follows: TGTGCCAGCAGTGAAGCCCTCAGGGGCGGGGATGGCTACACCTTC.

In DNA form, the CDR3 reads TGTGCCTGGGGTGACAGGCAGGATCAGCCCCAGCATTTT. It yields the protein CAWGDRQDQPQHF. V and J are TRBV30 and TRBJ1-5; tentatively, D is TRBD1 (6 bases). This CDR3 region has 13 residues. Germline assignment: CDR1 GTSNPN and CDR2 SVGIG (reference sequence). V lost 5 bases and J 5 bases, leaving 13 bases between the germline ends.

V usage is TRBV7-2 and J usage is TRBJ1-3, with D unresolved. The CDR3 extends over 11 amino acids. Looked up from germline, CDR1 is SGHTA and CDR2 is FQGNSA. V dropped 3 bases and J dropped 6 bases, with 3 bases sitting between them. The CDR3 protein is CASSFKNTIYF. The DNA for the CDR3 is TGTGCCAGCAGCTTTAAAAACACCATATATTTT.

The chain employs TRBV7-9 and TRBJ2-7; D not certain. The CDR3 runs 15 residues. The V gene's germline CDR1 is SEHNR and CDR2 FQNEAQ (reference sequence). Trimming removed 2 bases at V and 0 bases at J, with 11 bases between. CDR3 amino acids: CASSLSAASSYEQYF. In DNA form, the CDR3 reads TGTGCCAGCAGCTTAAGTGCAGCTAGCTCCTACGAGCAGTACTTC. The full variable domain, in which reference TRBV7-9 and TRBJ2-7 provide the parts outside the CDR3, is DTGVSQNPRHKITKRGQNVTFRCDPISEHNRLYWYRQTLGQGPEFLTYFQNEAQLEKSRLLSDRFSAERPKGSFSTLEIQRTEQGDSAMYLCASSLSAASSYEQYFGPGTRLTVT.

This clone was detected once. V and J are TRBV29-1 and TRBJ1-1; D is uncertain. The CDR3 totals 10 residues. V shed 5 bases and J shed 0 bases, with 1 base lying between them. Germline-derived CDR1 and CDR2 are SQVTM and ANQGSEA. In DNA form, the CDR3 reads TGCAGCGTTCTGAACACTGAAGCTTTCTTT. This sequence encodes CSVLNTEAFF.

This clone was recorded only once. V usage is TRBV7-7 and J usage is TRBJ2-5; D gene unclear. The CDR3 loop spans 13 amino acids. Germline CDR1 reads SSHAT; CDR2 reads FNYEAQ (reference sequence). V lost 4 bases and J lost 5, with 11 bases in between. The CDR3: CASSSKYRETQYF. The CDR3 coding sequence is TGTGCCAGCAGCTCCAAATATAGGGAGACCCAGTACTTC.

This chain joins TRBV5-8 and TRBJ2-1; no definite D call. Deletions cut 0 bases from V and 0 bases from J, with 10 bases between. The CDR3 totals 16 residues. Germline loops: CDR1 SGHTS, CDR2 YDEGEE. Here the CDR3 reads CASSLEGTRSYNEQFF. CDR3 bases: TGTGCCAGCAGCTTGGAGGGCACCCGCTCCTACAATGAGCAGTTCTTC. Using reference TRBV5-8 and TRBJ2-1 for the parts outside the CDR3, the full variable domain is EAGVTQSPTHLIKTRGQQATLRCSPISGHTSVYWYQQALGLGLQFLLWYDEGEERNRGNFPPRFSGRQFPNYSSELNVNALELEDSALYLCASSLEGTRSYNEQFFGPGTRLTVL.

The gene calls are TRBV30 and TRBJ1-1, with D possibly TRBD1 on 6 matching bases. Trimming left V 4 bases short and J 1 base short, with 10 bases between. This CDR3 comprises 13 residues. Germline CDR1 and CDR2: GTSNPN and SVGIG (reference sequence). CDR3 sequence reads: CAWNRQANTEAFF. The CDR3 DNA reads as TGTGCCTGGAATCGACAGGCGAACACTGAAGCTTTCTTT.

The genes are TRBV6-5 and TRBJ1-2; D gene ambiguous. The CDR3 sequence is 12 residues long. V lost 9 bases to trimming and J lost 7 bases, with 15 bases between them. Germline CDR1 reads MNHEY; CDR2 reads SVGAGI. CDR3 sequence reads: CASTGGAFGYTF. The DNA for the CDR3 is TGTGCCAGTACGGGCGGCGCTTTTGGCTACACCTTC.

The J gene is TRBJ1-1, the V gene TRBV11-3; D ambiguous. CDR3 length: 13 residues. CDR1 and CDR2 from the germline V gene are SGHNT and YENEEA. V lost 5 bases and J 6 bases, leaving 13 bases between the germline ends. For the CDR3, the DNA is TGTGCCAGCAGCCTTTACGAAAGCGCTGAAGCTTTCTTT. Protein product: CASSLYESAEAFF.